These 11 T cell receptor beta chains came from one sample sequenced in a study of identical twins. TCRdb re-called the 5' RACE reads through MiXCR, storing one row per CDR3 protein. Of about 530,000 distinct CDR3 sequences listed, 20% to 25% are singletons. The data were also submitted as part of a second study, on yellow fever vaccine responses in identical twins.

Sequenced input: CD4+ T cells sorted from blood. The receptors shown here come from a woman aged 18-30 years in good health.

This clonotype was counted at least ten times. In DNA, the CDR3 is TGTGCCAGCAGCGCATATACGGGACAAAGCAATCAGCCCCAGCATTTT. Translation: CASSAYTGQSNQPQHF. The genes are TRBV7-8 and TRBJ1-5; a possible D gene is TRBD1 (6 bases). The germline V and J ends were trimmed by 5 bases and 1 base, with 15 bases remaining between them. This CDR3 has 16 amino acids. Germline V gene lookup returns CDR1 SGHVS and CDR2 FQNEAQ.

This clonotype was seen more than once but under ten times. The chain couples TRBV20-1 to TRBJ2-1; 10 bases are a match to TRBD2. Trimming cost V 2 bases and J 3 bases; bases outside gene matches: 4. Germline loops: CDR1 DFQATT, CDR2 SNEGSKA (reference sequence). This CDR3 spans 15 amino acids. The CDR3 reads CSARQPSGGYNEQFF. For the CDR3, the DNA is TGCAGTGCTAGACAACCTAGCGGGGGCTACAATGAGCAGTTCTTC.

This clonotype was detected a few times. The chain has TRBV20-1 and TRBJ2-3, with TRBD1 matching over 10 bases. CDR3 length: 12 residues. The V and J ends lost 6 bases and 6 bases, in that order; junction bases with no gene match: 3. From germline, CDR1 is DFQATT and CDR2 SNEGSKA (reference sequence). This chain's CDR3 is CSARTGGDTQYF. The DNA for the CDR3 is TGCAGTGCCCGGACAGGGGGGGATACGCAGTATTTT.

The rearrangement links TRBV4-1 to TRBJ2-1, with D unclear. Germline CDR1 is MGHRA and CDR2 is YSYEKL. This CDR3 has 14 amino acids. Trimming removed 1 base at V and 7 bases at J, with 11 bases between. CDR3 amino acids: CASSQGLVTNEQFF. CDR3 DNA: TGCGCCAGCAGCCAAGGTTTAGTTACGAATGAGCAGTTCTTC.

This clonotype was picked up a small number of times. The rearrangement links TRBV5-1 to TRBJ2-3; 8 nucleotides match TRBD2. The CDR3 loop spans 16 amino acids. The germline CDR1 and CDR2 sequences are SGHRS and YFSETQ. V gave up 4 bases and J gave up 2 bases; unmatched junction bases: 9. The CDR3 sequence is CASSLQAGADTDTQYF. The CDR3 nucleotides are TGCGCCAGCAGCCTCCAAGCGGGAGCTGACACAGATACGCAGTATTTT. The whole variable domain, filled in from reference TRBV5-1 and TRBJ2-3, reads KAGVTQTPRYLIKTRGQQVTLSCSPISGHRSVSWYQQTPGQGLQFLFEYFSETQRNKGNFPGRFSGRQFSNSRSEMNVSTLELGDSALYLCASSLQAGADTDTQYFGPGTRLTVL.

The table lists this clonotype with a few counts. The chain uses TRBV3-1 and TRBJ2-2; no definite D call. This CDR3 region has 17 residues. Trimming stripped 4 bases from V and 6 bases from J, with 21 bases between. The germline CDR1 and CDR2 sequences are LGHDT and YNNKEL (reference sequence). This chain's CDR3 is CASSRRSWTDTSGELFF. DNA of the CDR3: TGTGCCAGCAGCCGAAGAAGCTGGACCGATACTTCCGGGGAGCTGTTTTTT. Full variable domain (remainder filled in from reference TRBV3-1 and TRBJ2-2): DTAVSQTPKYLVTQMGNDKSIKCEQNLGHDTMYWYKQDSKKFLKIMFSYNNKELIINETVPNRFSPKSPDKAHLNLHINSLELGDSAVYFCASSRRSWTDTSGELFFGEGSRLTVL.

This clonotype showed up just a few times. The chain is built from TRBV5-1 and TRBJ2-7; no reliable D call. Germline CDR1 and CDR2: SGHRS and YFSETQ. The length of the CDR3 is 15 residues. V lost 0 bases and J lost 2, with 12 bases in between. In DNA, the CDR3 is TGCGCCAGCAGCTTGGCCGAGGTCGGGCCCTACGAGCAGTACTTC. As protein: CASSLAEVGPYEQYF.

The V call is TRBV12-3 or TRBV12-4, the J call TRBJ2-5; D unclear. The ends were cut back, 10 bases at V and 5 bases at J, with 8 bases in the middle. CDR3 length: 10 residues. CDR3 amino acids: CANGEETQYF. The CDR3 DNA follows: TGTGCCAACGGAGAGGAGACCCAGTACTTC.

This clonotype was observed a handful of times. The chain carries TRBV18 and TRBJ1-1, with D possibly matching TRBD1 (6 bases). This CDR3 is built from 14 residues. Germline-derived CDR1 and CDR2 are KGHSH and LQKENI. V was cut by 4 bases and J by 1 base, with 10 bases left in between. CDR3 protein: CASSRDNSNTEAFF. CDR3 in DNA: TGTGCCAGCTCACGGGACAACTCGAACACTGAAGCTTTCTTT.

This clonotype showed up just a few times. This chain links TRBV5-1 with TRBJ2-1, with 13 bases that match TRBD2. V was pared by 5 bases and J by 3 bases, with 5 bases of the junction left unmatched. CDR1 SGHRS and CDR2 YFSETQ come from the germline V gene. The CDR3 contains 16 residues. CDR3 amino acids: CASSFGLAGVYNEQFF. Written as DNA, the CDR3 is TGCGCCAGCAGTTTTGGACTAGCGGGAGTCTACAATGAGCAGTTCTTC.

The rearrangement joins TRBV2 to TRBJ2-7; 9 positions match TRBD2. The CDR3 has 15 residues. CDR1 SNHLY and CDR2 FYNNEI come from the germline V gene. The junction had 6 bases not matched to a gene; V was cut back by 4 bases and J by 2 bases. CDR3 sequence reads: CASSVEGLAPYEQYF. CDR3 sequence (DNA): TGTGCCAGCAGTGTCGAGGGACTAGCACCCTACGAGCAGTACTTC.